This TCR beta chain was retrieved from a study of blood T cell repertoires in COVID-19. Overall study context: Sites across the United States, Italy and Spain contributed samples from acute and convalescent COVID-19.

This table comes from immunoSEQ multiplex PCR, and its TCRdb copy is limited to in-frame clones, with some not included. The sample shows 110,000 or so clones, about 76% of them seen only once. The germline V and J ends were trimmed by 2 bases and 1 base, with 5 bases remaining between them. This CDR3 has 13 amino acids. In germline, CDR1 is MDHEN, CDR2 SYDVKM. Specimen: peripheral blood. The receptor's source is an elderly man with acute or convalescent COVID-19. The genes are TRBV28 and TRBJ1-1; no firm D call. The CDR3 spells CASSLPRNTEAFF. In DNA form, the CDR3 reads TGTGCCAGCAGTTTACCGAGGAACACTGAAGCTTTCTTT.